This record covers a single T cell receptor (beta chain). Its antigen is currently unknown. Naive CD8 isolation took CD45RO-negative cells positively selected for CCR7 and excluded terminally differentiated effector memory CD45RA+ cells. This entry is derived from a study of shared clonotypes between healthy human individuals. Study-level findings and limits: Across subsets, estimated richness was generally greater for naive than for memory populations.

Measured with immunoSEQ multiplex PCR; TCRdb has only the in-frame clones, and not every one. In the table there are fewer than 1 million clones, just over 95% of which are singletons. This receptor was taken from a man aged 25 to 40 in good health. Sequenced input: naive CD8+ T cells sorted from blood.

CDR3 DNA sequence: TGCAGTGCTAGAGGTGGCGGAAGAGAAACCTTC. Translated, it gives CSARGGGRETF. The V gene is TRBV20-1, the J gene TRBJ1-2, with D hard to call. Trimming removed 1 base at V and 14 bases at J, with 14 bases between. This CDR3 comprises 11 residues. Germline values: CDR1 DFQATT, CDR2 SNEGSKA (reference sequence).